The next 5 T cell receptor beta chains were all read from a single sample in a study of blood T cells in healthy people across ages. A J-beta primer mix and a sample-barcoded 5' primer were used in a second PCR of roughly 7 to 12 cycles. TCRdb reprocessed the 5' RACE reads via MiXCR and lists one record per CDR3 protein. The sample has 1,300,000 or so distinct CDR3 sequences, approximately 60% seen once. Sequenced: blood. All receptors come from a man between 18 and 29 years old in good health.

The V gene is TRBV20-1, the J gene TRBJ2-7; D unclear. Trimming left V 0 bases short and J 2 bases short, with 14 bases between. The germline gives CDR1 DFQATT, CDR2 SNEGSKA (reference sequence). The CDR3 totals 15 residues. Here the CDR3 reads CSARDDTNSPYEQYF. DNA for the CDR3: TGCAGTGCTAGAGATGATACAAATTCACCCTACGAGCAGTACTTC.

V is TRBV7-2 and J is TRBJ2-5, with D tentatively TRBD1 (6 bases). This CDR3 has 14 residues. CDR1 is SGHTA and CDR2 is FQGNSA in the germline V gene. Trimming took off 3 bases at V and 5 bases at J, with 13 bases between the two ends. CDR3 DNA sequence: TGTGCCAGCAGCTTCTATGGGGGCGATGAGACCCAGTACTTC. Its protein is CASSFYGGDETQYF.

This chain joins TRBV7-2 and TRBJ2-3; 7 nucleotides align to TRBD1. This CDR3 has 14 amino acids. CDR1 SGHTA and CDR2 FQGNSA come from the germline V gene. J was trimmed by 2 bases and V by 5 bases; bases with no gene match: 4. DNA of the CDR3: TGTGCCAGCAGCCTGACAGGGAACACAGATACGCAGTATTTT. Residues: CASSLTGNTDTQYF. Filled out from reference TRBV7-2 and TRBJ2-3, the complete variable domain reads GAGVSQSPSNKVTEKGKDVELRCDPISGHTALYWYRQSLGQGLEFLIYFQGNSAPDKSGLPSDRFSAERTGGSVSTLTIQRTQQEDSAVYLCASSLTGNTDTQYFGPGTRLTVL.

J is TRBJ1-6 and V is TRBV7-2; 8 bases line up with TRBD1. Losses at the gene ends were 4 bases for V and 15 bases for J; bases not matched to a gene: 8. Germline-derived CDR1 and CDR2 are SGHTA and FQGNSA. CDR3 length: 13 amino acids. CDR3 protein: CASSSKTGDLLHF. The CDR3 nucleotides are TGTGCCAGCAGCTCGAAGACAGGGGATCTCCTCCACTTT.

The CDR3 DNA sequence: TGCAGTGCTAGTAACTTGGGACAGGGAGAGACCCAGTACTTC. It translates to CSASNLGQGETQYF. This sequence joins TRBV20-1 and TRBJ2-5; 9 nucleotides line up with TRBD1. This CDR3 spans 14 amino acids. Looked up from germline, CDR1 is DFQATT and CDR2 is SNEGSKA (reference sequence). The junction had 6 bases not matched to a gene; V was cut back by 3 bases and J by 4 bases.